This T cell receptor (beta chain) was sequenced for a study of cytomegalovirus exposure and HLA in healthy donors. Comments on this clone: Its specificity is not known.

Whole-study findings and limits: TRBV6-2, TRBV6-3 and other indistinguishable V segments were excluded.

A multiplex PCR was run with 60 Vbeta primers and 13 Jbeta primers. The authors' processing: Later, 65 million to 90 million unique TCR beta chains were counted in an analysis, and some 11 million of them were shared. The table came from immunoSEQ multiplex PCR; TCRdb's copy has only in-frame clones and leaves some out. That table supplies the V and J calls and clone size; D and trimming were determined from the DNA. The sample lists 150,000 to 200,000 clones, 75% to 85% occurring once. CDR3 length: 14 residues. V gave up 8 bases and J gave up 6 bases; unmatched junction bases: 13. CDR1 is MNHNS, CDR2 SASEGT, per germline.

This clonotype originated in a woman in her 30s in good health and CMV-seronegative. The chain links TRBV6-1 to TRBJ2-7; TRBD1 aligns across 7 bases. Sequenced sample: PBMCs. CDR3 nucleotide sequence: TGTGCCAGCGGGGTGGACAGGCAGTTGGGCGAGCAGTACTTC. Translating gives CASGVDRQLGEQYF.